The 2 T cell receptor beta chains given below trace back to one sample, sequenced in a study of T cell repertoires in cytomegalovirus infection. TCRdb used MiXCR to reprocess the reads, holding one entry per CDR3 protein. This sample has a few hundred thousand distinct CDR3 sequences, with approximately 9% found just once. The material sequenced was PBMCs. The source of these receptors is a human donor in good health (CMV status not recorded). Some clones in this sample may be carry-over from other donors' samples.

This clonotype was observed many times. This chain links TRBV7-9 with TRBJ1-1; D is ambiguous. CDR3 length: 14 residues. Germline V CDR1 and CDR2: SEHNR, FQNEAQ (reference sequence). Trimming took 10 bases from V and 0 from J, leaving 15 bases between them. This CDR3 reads CATRSGEMNTEAFF. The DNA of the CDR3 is TGTGCCACCAGGTCCGGGGAGATGAACACTGAAGCTTTCTTT.

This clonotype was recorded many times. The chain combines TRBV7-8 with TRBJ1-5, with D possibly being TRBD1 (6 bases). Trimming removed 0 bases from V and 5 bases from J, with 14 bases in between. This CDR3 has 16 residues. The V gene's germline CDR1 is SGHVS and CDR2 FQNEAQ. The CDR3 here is CASSLAAGTFYQPQHF. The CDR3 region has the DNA TGTGCCAGCAGCTTAGCTGCCGGGACATTCTATCAGCCCCAGCATTTT.